The text below deals with one T cell receptor beta chain. The record originates from a study of blood T cell repertoires in COVID-19. Original data processing: Estimated nucleated cell counts came from reference gene primer amplification. Sequencing used immunoSEQ multiplex PCR; TCRdb keeps in-frame clones, though not all of them. Clone size and the V and J calls come from that table; the DNA yielded D and trimming. The profile shows 220,000 or so clones, 80% to 85% of them singletons. This CDR3 is built from 15 residues. With 4 bases removed from V and 2 bases from J, the gap between germline ends came to 15 bases. From germline, CDR1 is MDHEN and CDR2 SYDVKM.

This TCR came from a woman younger than 45 who had recovered from COVID-19. The chain employs TRBV28 and TRBJ2-7, with D perhaps matching TRBD1 (5 bases). The sequencing sample was made of peripheral blood. CDR3 DNA: TGTGCCAGCAGTTCACCTCAGGGATTTGCCTACGAGCAGTACTTC. Its protein is CASSSPQGFAYEQYF. Combining the CDR3 with reference TRBV28 and TRBJ2-7 gives the whole variable domain DVKVTQSSRYLVKRTGEKVFLECVQDMDHENMFWYRQDPGLGLRLIYFSYDVKMKEKGDIPEGYSVSREKKERFSLILESASTNQTSMYLCASSSPQGFAYEQYFGPGTRLTVT.